These 10 T cell receptor beta chains were all obtained from the same sample, sequenced in a study of cytomegalovirus exposure and HLA in healthy donors. Sequencing used immunoSEQ multiplex PCR; TCRdb keeps in-frame clones, though not all of them. The data hold roughly 130,000 clones, with approximately 90% observed a single time. The specimen was PBMCs. Receptors originate from a woman between 25 and 40 years old in good health and CMV-seropositive.

This sequence joins TRBV5-4 and TRBJ2-3; the D gene is possibly TRBD1 (6 bases). The germline CDR1 and CDR2 sequences are SGHNT and YYREEE (reference sequence). V gave up 0 bases and J gave up 1 base, with 6 bases separating them. The CDR3 runs 14 residues. The CDR3 loop is CASSLGGRTDTQYF. The CDR3 DNA follows: TGTGCCAGCAGCTTGGGGGGGCGCACAGATACGCAGTATTTT.

This clone was seen only once. The chain is built from TRBV2 and TRBJ2-5; TRBD2 aligns across 11 bases. The CDR3 is 17 residues long. Germline V gene data show CDR1 as SNHLY and CDR2 as FYNNEI. V lost 3 bases, J lost 2 bases, and 8 bases stayed unmatched. CDR3 nucleotides: TGTGCCAGCAGTGATCCGACTAGCGGGGCGAAGCAAGAGACCCAGTACTTC. The encoded protein is CASSDPTSGAKQETQYF.

This chain links TRBV6-5 with TRBJ1-1; D is uncertain. This CDR3 region has 16 residues. Germline CDR1 and CDR2: MNHEY and SVGAGI. V was shortened by 3 bases and J by 4 bases, with 18 bases between the two germline ends. This CDR3 is CASSYLGSHGVTEAFF. The CDR3 DNA is TGTGCCAGCAGTTATCTCGGCAGTCACGGGGTCACTGAAGCTTTCTTT.

The V gene is TRBV7-9, the J gene TRBJ2-1; D unresolved. Per the germline V gene, CDR1 is SEHNR and CDR2 is FQNEAQ (reference sequence). There are 14 residues in the CDR3. With 0 bases removed from V and 3 bases from J, the gap between germline ends came to 6 bases. The CDR3 coding sequence is TGTGCCAGCAGCTTAGCGGGCCACTACAATGAGCAGTTCTTC. Translation: CASSLAGHYNEQFF.

The genes are TRBV5-5 and TRBJ1-5, with D unresolved. Trimming took off 0 bases at V and 0 bases at J, with 7 bases between the two ends. CDR3 length: 15 residues. Germline values: CDR1 SGHKS, CDR2 YYEKEE (reference sequence). CDR3 sequence: CASSLVQYSNQPQHF. CDR3 DNA: TGTGCCAGCAGCTTGGTTCAGTATAGCAATCAGCCCCAGCATTTT.

This clone was seen a handful of times. V usage is TRBV19 and J usage is TRBJ2-1, with 13 nucleotides matching TRBD2. The CDR3 covers 16 residues. Trimming at V came to 5 bases and at J to 8 bases, leaving 9 bases not matched to a gene. Germline V CDR1 and CDR2: LNHDA, SQIVND (reference sequence). The CDR3 reads CASSAWTSGRGDEQFF. The CDR3 coding sequence is TGTGCCAGTAGTGCCTGGACTAGCGGGAGAGGGGATGAGCAGTTCTTC.

The chain combines TRBV5-1 with TRBJ2-1; 9 nucleotides agree with TRBD2. CDR1 and CDR2 from the germline V gene are SGHRS and YFSETQ. V was clipped by 2 bases and J by 7 bases; unmatched bases: 4. CDR3 length: 14 amino acids. As DNA, the CDR3 is TGCGCCAGCAGCTTTATTAGCGGGGGTAATGAGCAGTTCTTC. It specifies CASSFISGGNEQFF.

V gene TRBV19 combines with J gene TRBJ1-2, with D unclear. The CDR3 loop spans 11 amino acids. Deletions cut 4 bases from V and 10 bases from J, with 10 bases between. CDR1 and CDR2 from the germline V gene are LNHDA and SQIVND (reference sequence). CDR3 region: CASSTRVDYTF. CDR3 bases: TGTGCCAGTAGTACCCGGGTAGACTACACCTTC.

The rearrangement uses TRBV2 and TRBJ1-5; a weak D match, TRBD1 (5 bases). Per germline, CDR1 SNHLY and CDR2 FYNNEI. This CDR3 region has 15 residues. The V end lost 6 bases, the J end lost 2 bases, and 14 bases lay between the germline ends. The CDR3, as DNA: TGTGCCAGCAGGGAAACCAGGGTGGGCAATCAGCCCCAGCATTTT. Translating gives CASRETRVGNQPQHF.

V and J are TRBV5-1 and TRBJ2-5, with D perhaps TRBD1 (5 bases). V lost 4 bases and J 5 bases, leaving 15 bases between the germline ends. Germline loops: CDR1 SGHRS, CDR2 YFSETQ. CDR3 size: 14 residues. CDR3 nucleotides: TGCGCCAGCAGCACGAGGACATTCACCGAGACCCAGTACTTC. Amino acid sequence: CASSTRTFTETQYF.